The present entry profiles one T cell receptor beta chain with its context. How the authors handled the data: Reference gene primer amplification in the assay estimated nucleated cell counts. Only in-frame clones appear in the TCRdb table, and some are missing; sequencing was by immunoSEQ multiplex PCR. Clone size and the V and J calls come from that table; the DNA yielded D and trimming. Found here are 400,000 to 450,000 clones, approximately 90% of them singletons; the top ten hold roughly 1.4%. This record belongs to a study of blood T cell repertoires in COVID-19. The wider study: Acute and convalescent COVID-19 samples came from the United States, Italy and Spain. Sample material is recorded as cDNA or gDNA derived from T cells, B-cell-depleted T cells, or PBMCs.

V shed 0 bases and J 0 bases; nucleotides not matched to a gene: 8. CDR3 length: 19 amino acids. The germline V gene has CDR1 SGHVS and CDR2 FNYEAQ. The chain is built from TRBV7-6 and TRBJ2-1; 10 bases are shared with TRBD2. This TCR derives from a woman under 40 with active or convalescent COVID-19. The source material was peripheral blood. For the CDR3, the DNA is TGTGCCAGCAGCTTAGCGGCTAGCGGGGGCTCGAGCTCCTACAATGAGCAGTTCTTC. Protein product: CASSLAASGGSSSYNEQFF. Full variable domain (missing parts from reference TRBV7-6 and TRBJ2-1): GAGVSQSPRYKVTKRGQDVALRCDPISGHVSLYWYRQALGQGPEFLTYFNYEAQQDKSGLPNDRFSAERPEGSISTLTIQRTEQRDSAMYRCASSLAASGGSSSYNEQFFGPGTRLTVL.